Listed below are T cell receptor beta chains from one sample, sequenced in a study of T-cell memory formation after mild COVID-19. One entry per CDR3 protein results from TCRdb running MiXCR on the 5' RACE reads. Of about 470,000 distinct CDR3 sequences in the sample, roughly 18% are singletons; the top ten hold roughly 12%. Material for sequencing was PBMCs or a T cell subset sorted from them (not recorded which). Every receptor here comes from an adult woman who had mild COVID-19 (a few samples of this study predate the infection). Cell type and time point are not known. Each CDR3 is given with its conserved first and last residue.

j_call v_call cdr3_aa
TRBJ1-1 TRBV7-8 CASCQGNTEAFF
TRBJ2-1 TRBV6-2/TRBV6-3 CASSFTSSGRYSYNEQFF
TRBJ2-2 TRBV5-1 CASSLQGVGTGELFF
TRBJ1-2 TRBV5-1 CASSISTGSYGYTF
TRBJ2-7 TRBV5-1 CASSSGGVEYF
TRBJ1-5 TRBV6-5 CAAGTGNQPQHF
TRBJ2-7 TRBV6-6 CASRTRLADYYEQYF
TRBJ1-2 TRBV7-9 CASSLRTGRYGYTF
TRBJ2-7 TRBV27 CASTWGTGAYEQYF
TRBJ2-5 TRBV6-1 CASRDLGETQYF
TRBJ1-1 TRBV3-1 CASSQVPGQGVWNTEAFF
TRBJ2-5 TRBV10-3 CATNARVEETQYF
TRBJ2-3 TRBV2 CASKSGGTSSTDTQYF
TRBJ2-1 TRBV3-1 CASSPGQGREGEQFF
TRBJ1-2 TRBV5-1 CASSSGTDHYGYTF
TRBJ2-7 TRBV18 CASSPRRSIHEQYF
TRBJ1-3 TRBV15 CATSRGHRGATGNTIYF
TRBJ1-5 TRBV4-3 CASSQDWDRDDSQPQHF
TRBJ2-7 TRBV6-5 CASRSTGAYEQYF
TRBJ1-4 TRBV2 CASSAQGSTNEKLFF
TRBJ2-3 TRBV7-9 CASRGLAFSTDTQYF
TRBJ1-2 TRBV5-1 CASSLGKGYSGVNYGYTF
TRBJ2-1 TRBV7-9 CASSPGGDEQFF
TRBJ1-4 TRBV20-1 CSASRDSLSTNEKLFF
TRBJ1-1 TRBV3-1 CASSPWSSPEAFF
TRBJ2-1 TRBV5-4 CASSSVGTSGRQFF
TRBJ2-4 TRBV14 CASSHGQGFRVKNIQYF
TRBJ1-2 TRBV5-1 CASSSDPPYGYTF
TRBJ2-7 TRBV20-1 CSARDLPYEQYF
TRBJ1-2 TRBV24-1 CATSDRQTGFGYTF
TRBJ2-7 TRBV5-6 CASSLGASGDEQYF